Here is one TCR beta chain with its context. Its antigen is not known. This sample's treatment: roughly ten-day PBMC culture with coronavirus spike peptide pools or control peptides (ViraFEST assay). Harvesting of the unexposed donor's CD4+ T cells predated the COVID-19 pandemic (2011-2018). The data stem from a study of vaccination and CD4 T cells after COVID-19. Study information: Controls used CEFX viral epitopes (positive), HIV-1 Nef peptides (negative), or no peptide.

Findings and caveats of the study: In convalescent patients, a median roughly 84% of post-vaccine SARS-CoV-2-reactive clones appeared only after vaccination. The median number of SARS-CoV-2-reactive clonotypes increased from about 20 to 38, a change that did not reach significance.

Researchers used the Oncomine TCR Beta short-read assay to sequence DNA from cultured CD4+ T cells. DNA came from CD4+ T cells after culture. TCRdb reprocessed the PCR reads via MiXCR and lists one record per CDR3 protein. This repertoire shows 9,500 to 14,000 distinct CDR3 sequences, roughly 35% found once; its top ten account for approximately 15%. The sequence was collected from a human donor in good health. Sequenced input: CD4+ T cells from blood, cultured in vitro.

The CDR3: CASSQNMYRAGYTF. The CDR3 DNA sequence: TGTGCCAGCAGTCAAAATATGTACAGGGCTGGCTACACCTTC. V gene TRBV27 combines with J gene TRBJ1-2, with D perhaps matching TRBD1 (6 bases). Per the germline V gene, CDR1 is MNHEY and CDR2 is SMNVEV (reference sequence). V lost 5 bases, J lost 7 bases, and 17 bases lay in between. This CDR3 is built from 14 residues.